The present entry profiles one T cell receptor beta chain with its context. What it binds is not known. The protocol was immunoSEQ multiplex PCR, while the TCRdb copy is restricted to in-frame clones and leaves out a portion. The repertoire holds some 130,000 clones, with 85% to 90% as singletons. The data stem from a study of cytomegalovirus exposure and HLA in healthy donors. Whole-study context: It was reported in a later analysis that the roughly 120 validation repertoires used the same platform as the approximately 650 first-cohort repertoires. Findings and limits, study-wide: Across donors, most TCRs were seen rarely, yet some public ones were widespread. Three of the chains that were CMV-associated were confirmed in vitro to be specific for CMV antigens.

Trimming shortened V by 5 bases and J by 6 bases, and 10 bases separated the two germline ends. The CDR3 length is 13 residues. Germline CDR1 reads MDHEN; CDR2 reads SYDVKM. This receptor was identified in a woman aged 18 to 35 in good health and CMV-seropositive. The chain recombines TRBV28 with TRBJ2-2, with D perhaps TRBD2 (5 bases). Sequencing input: PBMCs. CDR3 loop: CASSERRPGELFF. The CDR3 region has the DNA TGTGCCAGCAGTGAGCGGCGACCCGGGGAGCTGTTTTTT.